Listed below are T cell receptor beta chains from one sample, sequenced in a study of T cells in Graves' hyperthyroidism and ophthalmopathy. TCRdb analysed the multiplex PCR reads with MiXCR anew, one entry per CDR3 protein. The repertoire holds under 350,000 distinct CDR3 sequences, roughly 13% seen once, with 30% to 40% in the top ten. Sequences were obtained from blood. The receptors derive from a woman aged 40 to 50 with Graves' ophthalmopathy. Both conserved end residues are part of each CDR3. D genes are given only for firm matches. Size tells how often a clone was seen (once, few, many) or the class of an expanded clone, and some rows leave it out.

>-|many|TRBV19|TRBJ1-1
TGTGCCGCAAGTAGGGATTGGCGAACTGAAGCTTTCTTT
CAASRDWRTEAFF
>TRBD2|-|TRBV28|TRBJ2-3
TGTGCCAGCAGTTTGCTTGCGGGAGTAGATACGCAGTATTTT
CASSLLAGVDTQYF
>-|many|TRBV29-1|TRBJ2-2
TGCAGCGTTCAAGGAACCGGGGAGCTGTTTTTT
CSVQGTGELFF
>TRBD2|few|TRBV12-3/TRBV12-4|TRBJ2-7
TGTGCCAGCAGTTTTGCTAGCGGGAGCCTCTCCTACGAGCAGTACTTC
CASSFASGSLSYEQYF
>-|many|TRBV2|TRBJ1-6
TGTGCCAGCAGCCGAACGGACAGCGATAATTCACCCCTCCACTTT
CASSRTDSDNSPLHF
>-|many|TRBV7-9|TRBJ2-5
TGTGCCAGCAGCTTAGCCCCGACAGCCCAAGAGACCCAGTACTTC
CASSLAPTAQETQYF
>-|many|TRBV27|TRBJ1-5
TGTGCCAGCAGTTTATTCCCCCCCCGGCAGGTCAATCAGCCCCAGCATTTT
CASSLFPPRQVNQPQHF
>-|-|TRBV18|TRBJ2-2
TGTGCCAGCTCCCCAGGACATCTCACCGGGGAGCTGTTTTTT
CASSPGHLTGELFF
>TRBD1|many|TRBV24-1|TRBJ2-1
TGTGCCACCAGTGATTTGGGGACAGGGATCAATGAGCAGTTCTTC
CATSDLGTGINEQFF
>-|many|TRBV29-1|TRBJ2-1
TGCAGCGTTGCCGGACAAGCTAACAATGAGCAGTTCTTC
CSVAGQANNEQFF
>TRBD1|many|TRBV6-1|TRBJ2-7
TGTGCCAGCAGTTACGGGGACAGGGGGAACTACGAGCAGTACTTC
CASSYGDRGNYEQYF
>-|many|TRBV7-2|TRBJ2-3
TGTGCCAGCAGCTTAGCTAGCGCCCATATCACAGATACGCAGTATTTT
CASSLASAHITDTQYF
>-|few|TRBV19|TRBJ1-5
TGTGCCAGTAGTATGTCGGGAGGGGCCAATCAGCCCCAGCATTTT
CASSMSGGANQPQHF
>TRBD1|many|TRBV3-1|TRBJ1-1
TGTGCCAGCAGCTTTGGGACAGTGAACACTGAAGCTTTCTTT
CASSFGTVNTEAFF
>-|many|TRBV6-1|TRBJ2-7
TGTGCCAGCAGCTACAGGGTGGGGTATGGGGAGCAGTACTTC
CASSYRVGYGEQYF
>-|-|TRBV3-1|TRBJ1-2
TGTGCCAGCAGCCCGTCGGGACTGGCGGGCTACACCTTC
CASSPSGLAGYTF
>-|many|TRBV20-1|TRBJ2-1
TGCAGTGCTAGATACAGGGTTGGTGAGCAGTTCTTC
CSARYRVGEQFF
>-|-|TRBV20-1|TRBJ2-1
TGCAGTGCTAGAAGGGGGTACAGCTCCTACAATGAGCAGTTCTTC
CSARRGYSSYNEQFF
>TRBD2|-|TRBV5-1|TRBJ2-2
TGCGCCAGCAGCTCAGGGACTAGAGAGAACACCGGGGAGCTGTTTTTT
CASSSGTRENTGELFF
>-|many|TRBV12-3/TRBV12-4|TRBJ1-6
TGTGCCAGCAGTTTCACACAGGGAGGCAATTCACCCCTCCACTTT
CASSFTQGGNSPLHF
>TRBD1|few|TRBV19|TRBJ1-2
TGTGCCAGTAGTATGGGACAGTCCGGAGGCTACACCTTC
CASSMGQSGGYTF
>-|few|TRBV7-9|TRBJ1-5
TGTGCCAGCAGCATCTATCTACCGGGGGATACTCAGCCCCAGCATTTT
CASSIYLPGDTQPQHF
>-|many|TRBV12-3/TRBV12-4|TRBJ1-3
TGTGCCAGCAGTCCGGAAACAGGGTCACCCGCTGGAAACACCATATATTTT
CASSPETGSPAGNTIYF
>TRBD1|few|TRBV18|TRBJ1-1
TGTGCCAGCTCGCCCCCCGGGGACAGAACTGAAGCTTTCTTT
CASSPPGDRTEAFF
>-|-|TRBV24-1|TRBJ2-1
TGTGCCACCAGTGACGGAGCTTCCTACAATGAGCAGTTCTTC
CATSDGASYNEQFF
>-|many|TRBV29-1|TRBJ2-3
TGCAGCGTTAGGAAGACGAACACAGATACGCAGTATTTT
CSVRKTNTDTQYF
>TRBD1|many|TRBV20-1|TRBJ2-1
TGCAGTGCCCCACCAGGGACAGGGTACAATGAGCAGTTCTTC
CSAPPGTGYNEQFF
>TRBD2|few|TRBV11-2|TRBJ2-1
TGTGCCAGCAGGGGATCATTAGGTGCCGAGACTAGCGGGGGGCTTAATGAGCAGTTCTTC
CASRGSLGAETSGGLNEQFF